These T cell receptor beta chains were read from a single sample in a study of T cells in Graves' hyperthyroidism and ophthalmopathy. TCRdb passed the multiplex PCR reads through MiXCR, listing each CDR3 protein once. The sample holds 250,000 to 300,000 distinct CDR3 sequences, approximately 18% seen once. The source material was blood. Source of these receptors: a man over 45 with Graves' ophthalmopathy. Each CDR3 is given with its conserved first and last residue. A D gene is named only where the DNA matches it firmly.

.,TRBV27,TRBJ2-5,CASKGEETQYF
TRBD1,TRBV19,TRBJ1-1,CASSSDRVGTEAFF
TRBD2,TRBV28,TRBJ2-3,CASRTSGITDTQYF
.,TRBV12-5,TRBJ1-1,CASVGGGWTEAFF
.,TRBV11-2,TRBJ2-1,CASSLVRAGGGNEQFF
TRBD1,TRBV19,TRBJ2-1,CASSMGTDPGTGYLDEQFF
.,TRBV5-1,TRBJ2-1,CASSLVGNTYNEQFF
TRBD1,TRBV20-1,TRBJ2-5,CSARGGTEWAQYF
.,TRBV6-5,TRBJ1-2,CASSYRDFLDYGYTF
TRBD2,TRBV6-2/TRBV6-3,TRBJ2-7,CASRPTSGKSYEQYF
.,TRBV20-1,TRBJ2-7,CSAPFLKQGTAYEQYF
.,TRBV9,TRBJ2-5,CASSVDPGQETQYF
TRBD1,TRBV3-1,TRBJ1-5,CASSQGRGQGQPQHF
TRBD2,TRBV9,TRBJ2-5,CASSPEGGLAGVLYF
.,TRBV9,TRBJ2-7,CASSVGHSYEQHF
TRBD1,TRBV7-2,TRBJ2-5,CASSFTGTGKTQYF
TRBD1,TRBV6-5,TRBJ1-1,CASSYAGQPMNTEAFF
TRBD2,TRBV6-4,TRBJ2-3,CASSDSSGRAADTQYF
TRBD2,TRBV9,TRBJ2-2,CASSVTSGSNVGELFF
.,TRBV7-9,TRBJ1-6,CASSLPGSSYNSPLHF
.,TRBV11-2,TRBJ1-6,CASTKDAESSYNSPLHF
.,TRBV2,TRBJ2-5,CASSENAGQEETQYF
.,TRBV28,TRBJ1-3,CASSPGVNSGNTIYF
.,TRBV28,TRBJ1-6,CASFESGRSYNSPLHF
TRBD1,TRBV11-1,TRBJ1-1,CASSTTGGYTEAFF
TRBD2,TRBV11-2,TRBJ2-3,CASSSIAGGQGYF
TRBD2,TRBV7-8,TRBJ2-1,CASRRTSGSSNEQFF
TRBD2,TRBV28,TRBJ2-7,CASSQGLADYEQYF
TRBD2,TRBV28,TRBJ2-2,CASSFLAGGAGELFF
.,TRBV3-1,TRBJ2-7,CASSRRGGYEQYF
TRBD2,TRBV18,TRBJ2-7,CASSPPPASGRGEQYF
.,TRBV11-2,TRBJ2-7,CASSLVPGEQYF
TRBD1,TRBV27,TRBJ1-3,CASSSQGAGGNTIYF
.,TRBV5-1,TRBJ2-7,CASSLRGLGSHEQYF
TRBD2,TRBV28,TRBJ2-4,CASSLFSGGGYF
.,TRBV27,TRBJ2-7,CASSSKGWGDIYEQYF
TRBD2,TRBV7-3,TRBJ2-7,CASSLAGGPSDEQYF
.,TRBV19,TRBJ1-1,CASSIGRGTVMNTEAFF
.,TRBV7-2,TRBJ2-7,CASSLLTGAYEQYF
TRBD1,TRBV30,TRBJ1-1,CVTRDRGRTEAFF
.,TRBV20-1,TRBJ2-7,CSARGGRGRYEQYF
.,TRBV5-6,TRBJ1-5,CASTLGSWGSNQPQHF
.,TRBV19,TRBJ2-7,CASSPLGERHEQYF
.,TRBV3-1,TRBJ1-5,CASSQDLPFGYQPQHF
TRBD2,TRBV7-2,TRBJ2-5,CASSWTSGTSQETQYF
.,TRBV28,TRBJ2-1,CASSLSAREQFF
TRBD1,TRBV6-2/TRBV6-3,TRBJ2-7,CASSPHGTGYEQYF
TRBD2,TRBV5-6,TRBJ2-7,CASSPMGLAGNEQYF
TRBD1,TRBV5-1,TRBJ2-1,CASRETPGTADYNEQFF
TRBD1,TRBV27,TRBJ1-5,CASRLTGVVSDQPQHF
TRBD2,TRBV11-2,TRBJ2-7,CASSLEGGLAGGPSYEQYF
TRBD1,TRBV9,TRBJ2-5,CASSAGTGAETQYF
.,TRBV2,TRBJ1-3,CASRTEPGNTIYF
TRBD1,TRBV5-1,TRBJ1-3,CASSRQGDSGNTIYF
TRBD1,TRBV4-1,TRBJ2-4,CASSQVGQAMIAKNIQYF